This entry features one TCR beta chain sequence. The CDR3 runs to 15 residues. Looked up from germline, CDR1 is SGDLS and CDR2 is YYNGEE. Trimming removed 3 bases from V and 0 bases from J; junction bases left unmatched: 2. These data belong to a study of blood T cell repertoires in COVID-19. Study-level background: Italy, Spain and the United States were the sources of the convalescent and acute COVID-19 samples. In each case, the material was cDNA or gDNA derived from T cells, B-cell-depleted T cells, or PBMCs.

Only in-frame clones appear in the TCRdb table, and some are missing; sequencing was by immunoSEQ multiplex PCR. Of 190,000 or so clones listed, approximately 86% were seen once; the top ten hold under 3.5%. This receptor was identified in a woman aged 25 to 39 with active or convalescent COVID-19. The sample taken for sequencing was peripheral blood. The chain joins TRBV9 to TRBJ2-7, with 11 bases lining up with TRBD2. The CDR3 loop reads CASSGGTSGSYEQYF. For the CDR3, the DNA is TGTGCCAGCAGCGGAGGGACTAGCGGCTCCTACGAGCAGTACTTC.